Following are 14 T cell receptor beta chains from one sample sequenced in a study of PD-1 blockade in classical Hodgkin lymphoma. Following autologous stem cell transplantation, relapse occurred in every patient, and exposure to brentuximab vedotin varied. Sequencing was performed with immunoSEQ multiplex PCR; in TCRdb, only in-frame clones are kept and a portion is missing. This sample has just over 60,000 clones, with approximately 89% found just once. The specimen comprised peripheral blood mononuclear cells (PBMCs), sampled at baseline. These receptor sequences come from a human donor with classical Hodgkin lymphoma.

V is TRBV7-9 and J is TRBJ1-2; D gene uncertain. V dropped 2 bases and J dropped 0 bases, with 4 bases sitting between them. This CDR3 comprises 13 residues. Germline CDR1 and CDR2: SEHNR and FQNEAQ (reference sequence). The CDR3 region is CASSLLANYGYTF. In DNA form, the CDR3 reads TGTGCCAGCAGCTTACTAGCTAACTATGGCTACACCTTC.

This chain links TRBV5-1 with TRBJ1-1; 9 bases map to TRBD1. The CDR3 contains 15 residues. The V segment lost 5 bases and the J segment 0 bases; nucleotides outside the gene matches: 5. Germline CDR1 and CDR2: SGHRS and YFSETQ. Here the CDR3 DNA reads TGCGCCAGCAGGGGACAGGGCAACATGAACACTGAAGCTTTCTTT. This encodes CASRGQGNMNTEAFF.

CDR3 in amino acids: CAGAQGLANEKLFF. DNA of the CDR3: TGTGCCGGCGCACAAGGGTTAGCTAATGAAAAACTGTTTTTT. The chain links TRBV7-9 to TRBJ1-4; D is undetermined. The length of the CDR3 is 14 residues. V gave up 11 bases and J gave up 3 bases, with 16 bases separating them. The germline V gene encodes CDR1 SEHNR and CDR2 FQNEAQ (reference sequence). The variable domain in full, completed from reference TRBV7-9 and TRBJ1-4, reads DTGVSQNPRHKITKRGQNVTFRCDPISEHNRLYWYRQTLGQGPEFLTYFQNEAQLEKSRLLSDRFSAERPKGSFSTLEIQRTEQGDSAMYLCAGAQGLANEKLFFGSGTQLSVL.

The chain employs TRBV27 and TRBJ2-7; tentative D call: TRBD1 (6 bases). From germline, CDR1 is MNHEY and CDR2 SMNVEV (reference sequence). Trimming took off 2 bases at V and 3 bases at J, with 8 bases between the two ends. The CDR3 has 13 residues. The CDR3 loop is CASSLLDSYEQYF. The DNA of the CDR3 is TGTGCCAGCAGTTTACTGGACAGCTACGAGCAGTACTTC.

The chain uses TRBV7-7 and TRBJ2-2, with TRBD1 identical over 8 bases. With 2 bases clipped from V and 4 bases from J, the junction kept 3 bases outside the gene matches. Germline V gives CDR1 SSHAT, CDR2 FNYEAQ (reference sequence). This CDR3 spans 15 amino acids. The CDR3 spells CASSLSQGATGELFF. DNA of the CDR3: TGTGCCAGCAGCTTAAGTCAGGGGGCCACCGGGGAGCTGTTTTTT.

This sequence joins TRBV10-2 and TRBJ1-1; tentatively, D is TRBD1 (5 bases). This CDR3 region has 16 residues. Germline V gene sequence: CDR1 WSHSY, CDR2 SAAADI. Trimming shortened V by 0 bases and J by 1 base, and 12 bases separated the two germline ends. This chain's CDR3 is CASSESLEGRNTEAFF. CDR3 DNA sequence: TGCGCCAGCAGTGAGTCCCTTGAGGGGCGGAACACTGAAGCTTTCTTT.

The rearrangement uses TRBV11-2 and TRBJ2-5; 9 bases match TRBD2. This CDR3 contains 15 residues. Trimming cost V 6 bases and J 6 bases; bases outside gene matches: 11. Germline-derived CDR1 and CDR2 are SGHAT and FQNNGV. CDR3 loop: CASRLSGGQGKTQYF. The CDR3 coding sequence is TGTGCCAGCAGGCTGAGCGGGGGGCAGGGGAAGACCCAGTACTTC.

The chain combines TRBV4-2 with TRBJ1-1; 12 nucleotides align to TRBD1. This CDR3 spans 16 amino acids. The germline V gene encodes CDR1 LGHNA and CDR2 YNFKEQ. The V gene end was trimmed by 3 bases and the J gene end by 3 bases; junction bases not matched to a gene: 5. The CDR3 reads CASSQGQGAEDTEAFF. The CDR3, as DNA: TGTGCCAGCAGCCAGGGACAGGGGGCTGAGGACACTGAAGCTTTCTTT.

V and J are TRBV5-3 and TRBJ1-4; D remains ambiguous. TRBV5-3 is an ORF; its function is uncertain. The CDR3 sequence is 16 residues long. V was pared by 5 bases and J by 12 bases, with 26 bases between. The CDR3 DNA reads TGTGCCAGAAGAACACCCCGAGTAATGAAAAGTGGTGAACTGTTTTTT. This translates into CARRTPRVMKSGELFF.

The chain employs TRBV28 and TRBJ2-7; D possibly corresponds to TRBD1 (6 bases). Germline V gene lookup returns CDR1 MDHEN and CDR2 SYDVKM. This CDR3 spans 16 amino acids. V dropped 11 bases and J dropped 0 bases, with 23 bases sitting between them. In nucleotides, the CDR3 is TGTGCCGCGATGTTTCCGGGACATAAAAGCTCCTACGAGCAGTACTTC. Its protein is CAAMFPGHKSSYEQYF.

This chain uses TRBV7-9 with TRBJ1-3, with TRBD1 matching 8 bases. CDR1 and CDR2 from the germline V gene are SEHNR and FQNEAQ (reference sequence). This CDR3 has 14 residues. The junction had 5 bases not matched to a gene; V was cut back by 1 base and J by 9 bases. The CDR3, as DNA: TGTGCCAGCAGCTTAGAGACAGGGGTCCGCACCATATATTTT. Its protein product is CASSLETGVRTIYF.

The V gene is TRBV5-6, the J gene TRBJ2-7; no clear D. The CDR3 extends over 14 amino acids. Germline-derived CDR1 and CDR2 are SGHDT and YYEEEE. V dropped 4 bases and J dropped 3 bases, with 14 bases sitting between them. CDR3 DNA: TGTGCCAGCAGCCTCAGACCAGGCGGCTACGAGCAGTACTTC. This sequence encodes CASSLRPGGYEQYF.

The chain uses TRBV19 and TRBJ2-5; 10 bases map to TRBD1. The junction had 5 bases not matched to a gene; V was cut back by 2 bases and J by 5 bases. Germline CDR1 is LNHDA and CDR2 is SQIVND (reference sequence). This CDR3 is 15 amino acids long. The DNA of the CDR3 is TGTGCCAGTAGTATACCGACAGGGGGCCGGGAGACCCAGTACTTC. Amino acid sequence: CASSIPTGGRETQYF.

The chain combines TRBV4-3 with TRBJ1-3, with no clear D. Per germline, CDR1 LGHNA and CDR2 YSLEER. Trimming shortened V by 2 bases and J by 2 bases, and 4 bases separated the two germline ends. This CDR3 has 13 amino acids. As DNA, the CDR3 is TGCGCCAGCAGCCAAAAGCCTGGAAACACCATATATTTT. Residues: CASSQKPGNTIYF.